The clone carrying this T cell receptor (beta chain) is a singleton in its sample. The data were produced by immunoSEQ multiplex PCR, yet TCRdb's version contains in-frame clones alone and is incomplete. The data contain a few hundred thousand clones, 85% to 95% of them seen just once; the ten biggest clones take up under 7%. Specified time point: blood from clinic visit 5 months post-surgery; TSC patient then seizure free. Only cases whose brain tissue showed the highest T cell transcript signatures were sequenced. Germline V gives CDR1 GTSNPN, CDR2 SVGIG (reference sequence). V gave up 5 bases and J gave up 3 bases; unmatched junction bases: 4. CDR3 length: 13 residues. The sample originates from a study of brain T cells in children with intractable seizures.

The sample was peripheral blood, taken roughly 5 months after surgery. The receptor was derived from a boy younger than two with tuberous sclerosis and intractable seizures. The gene calls are TRBV30 and TRBJ1-5, with TRBD1 identical over 7 bases. CDR3 coding DNA: TGTGCCTGGGATGACAGGGCCAATCAGCCCCAGCATTTT. Its protein is CAWDDRANQPQHF.